These T cell receptor beta chains were read from a single sample in a study of Graves' ophthalmopathy and Graves' hyperthyroidism. A single record per CDR3 protein comes from TCRdb applying MiXCR to the multiplex PCR reads. The sample lists 400,000 to 450,000 distinct CDR3 sequences, around 20% occurring once. The sequencing input was peripheral blood. Receptor source: a woman younger than 35 with stable Graves' hyperthyroidism. CDR3s include the opening cysteine and the closing phenylalanine or tryptophan. Each record gives: CDR3 DNA, CDR3 protein, clone size, J gene, V gene, D gene. The D gene is left open where the match is weak. The size entry is marked missing in some rows and otherwise reads once, few, many or a size class.

DNA: TGTGCCAGCCACCCTCAGAGGGAATTAGCCAAAAACATTCAGTACTTC
CDR3: CASHPQRELAKNIQYF
size: many
J: TRBJ2-4
V: TRBV6-1
D: -

DNA: TGTGCCAGCAGCGCCGGGGGCCGGAGTCTAGGCTACACCTTC
CDR3: CASSAGGRSLGYTF
size: many
J: TRBJ1-2
V: TRBV28
D: -

DNA: TGTGCCAGCAGCTCCACCTCCTACGAGCAGTACTTC
CDR3: CASSSTSYEQYF
size: many
J: TRBJ2-7
V: TRBV7-2
D: -

DNA: TGTGCCAGCAGCGGTCGGGGAAGGGGCACACGGACCCAGTACTTC
CDR3: CASSGRGRGTRTQYF
size: many
J: TRBJ2-5
V: TRBV7-2
D: -

DNA: TGCAGTGCTAGAGATATTACTACTCCCCAAGAGACCCAGTACTTC
CDR3: CSARDITTPQETQYF
size: many
J: TRBJ2-5
V: TRBV20-1
D: -

DNA: TGCGCCAGCAGCTTGTTTACCGGAAACATTCAGTACTTC
CDR3: CASSLFTGNIQYF
size: few
J: TRBJ2-4
V: TRBV5-1
D: -

DNA: TGCAGTGCTAGAGGTGGAGCGGCTGGCTACGAGCAGTACTTC
CDR3: CSARGGAAGYEQYF
size: many
J: TRBJ2-7
V: TRBV20-1
D: -

DNA: TGCAGTGCTAGACGTAAGAGCTACACCTTC
CDR3: CSARRKSYTF
size: many
J: TRBJ1-2
V: TRBV20-1
D: -

DNA: TGTGCCAGCAGTTACACCGGGGTGGGGGCCTATGGCTACACCTTC
CDR3: CASSYTGVGAYGYTF
size: many
J: TRBJ1-2
V: TRBV6-5
D: -

DNA: TGTGCCAGCAGTTTACGACCGAGGGATGGCTACACCTTC
CDR3: CASSLRPRDGYTF
size: -
J: TRBJ1-2
V: TRBV28
D: -

DNA: TGTGCCGGGAGACCTAGCGGGATGCAAGAGCAGTACTTC
CDR3: CAGRPSGMQEQYF
size: many
J: TRBJ2-7
V: TRBV6-5
D: TRBD2

DNA: TGTGCCAGCAGCTTAGGAGCAGGGGCTCGCTATGGCTACACCTTC
CDR3: CASSLGAGARYGYTF
size: many
J: TRBJ1-2
V: TRBV7-9
D: -

DNA: TGCAGTGCTAGTCCAGGATATGGCTACACCTTC
CDR3: CSASPGYGYTF
size: -
J: TRBJ1-2
V: TRBV20-1
D: -

DNA: TGTGCCAGCAGCAACCCACGGGACTCACAAGGTTCCCAGCATTTT
CDR3: CASSNPRDSQGSQHF
size: many
J: TRBJ1-5
V: TRBV11-2
D: -

DNA: TGTGCCAGCACCTTCAAGGGGGACACTGAAGCTTTCTTT
CDR3: CASTFKGDTEAFF
size: many
J: TRBJ1-1
V: TRBV6-6
D: -

DNA: TGTGCCAGCAGCAAAAGCCGGTCCGGGGAGCTGTTTTTT
CDR3: CASSKSRSGELFF
size: few
J: TRBJ2-2
V: TRBV14
D: -

DNA: TGTGCCAGCAGCTCACAGGGTATGGGCGAGCAGTACTTC
CDR3: CASSSQGMGEQYF
size: many
J: TRBJ2-7
V: TRBV11-2
D: -

DNA: TGTGCCTGGAGGCGGGGATGGACTGAAGCTTTCTTT
CDR3: CAWRRGWTEAFF
size: -
J: TRBJ1-1
V: TRBV30
D: -

DNA: TGTGCCAGCAGCTTAGTACGGGCTAGCGGGGCCCCCCTGGTCGCCAACGTCCTGACTTTC
CDR3: CASSLVRASGAPLVANVLTF
size: many
J: TRBJ2-6
V: TRBV7-2
D: TRBD2

DNA: TGTGCCAGCAGCCCTATCAGGGGCCTGAGCTCCTACGAGCAGTACTTC
CDR3: CASSPIRGLSSYEQYF
size: many
J: TRBJ2-7
V: TRBV12-3/TRBV12-4
D: -

DNA: TGTGCCGCCGGCGGGGGAGGACAGCCCCAGCATTTT
CDR3: CAAGGGGQPQHF
size: -
J: TRBJ1-5
V: TRBV12-3/TRBV12-4
D: -

DNA: TGTGCCAGCAGTTCCAGGGCGCGAGGGGGCATGAACACTGAAGCTTTCTTT
CDR3: CASSSRARGGMNTEAFF
size: -
J: TRBJ1-1
V: TRBV12-3/TRBV12-4
D: TRBD1

DNA: TGTGCCAGCAGTTTTGGCCCTTACACTGAAGCTTTCTTT
CDR3: CASSFGPYTEAFF
size: -
J: TRBJ1-1
V: TRBV27
D: -

DNA: TGTGCCAGCAGTTTGGACAGCACCTATGGCTACACCTTC
CDR3: CASSLDSTYGYTF
size: few
J: TRBJ1-2
V: TRBV6-5
D: -

DNA: TGTGCCAGCAGTGAAGAAACAGGGTGGGAGACCCAGTACTTC
CDR3: CASSEETGWETQYF
size: few
J: TRBJ2-5
V: TRBV6-1
D: -

DNA: TGTGCCAGCAGTTTAACGGCGGGGAACCAGCCCCAGCATTTT
CDR3: CASSLTAGNQPQHF
size: many
J: TRBJ1-5
V: TRBV28
D: -

DNA: TGCGCCAGCAGCCCCTACGGGACTAGCGGTTTTCTGTACTTC
CDR3: CASSPYGTSGFLYF
size: many
J: TRBJ2-4
V: TRBV5-1
D: TRBD2

DNA: TGTGCCAGCAGTTACTCCCCCCCACGTCCCACTGAAGCTTTCTTT
CDR3: CASSYSPPRPTEAFF
size: -
J: TRBJ1-1
V: TRBV6-5
D: -

DNA: TGCGCCAGCAGCCAAGATCGCGGGATGATCTACGAGCAGTACTTC
CDR3: CASSQDRGMIYEQYF
size: many
J: TRBJ2-7
V: TRBV4-3
D: -

DNA: TGTGCCAGCAGTGAGTTCATCCGACCTGGCTATGGCTACACCTTC
CDR3: CASSEFIRPGYGYTF
size: many
J: TRBJ1-2
V: TRBV2
D: -

DNA: TGTGCCAGCAGTTATCTAGGTGGGCAAGAGACCCAGTACTTC
CDR3: CASSYLGGQETQYF
size: many
J: TRBJ2-5
V: TRBV6-5
D: -

DNA: TGTGCCAGCAGTGAAGGTCTGGCTCGTCGAGGTAGCGAGCAGTACTTC
CDR3: CASSEGLARRGSEQYF
size: -
J: TRBJ2-7
V: TRBV6-1
D: -

DNA: TGTGCCATCAGTGAGCTAGCCTACGAGCAGTACTTC
CDR3: CAISELAYEQYF
size: many
J: TRBJ2-7
V: TRBV10-3
D: -

DNA: TGTGCCTGGAGTACAAGGAACACCGGGGAGCTGTTTTTT
CDR3: CAWSTRNTGELFF
size: many
J: TRBJ2-2
V: TRBV30
D: -

DNA: TGCGCCAGCAGCCACACCGGTCTAAGCACTGAAGCTTTCTTT
CDR3: CASSHTGLSTEAFF
size: -
J: TRBJ1-1
V: TRBV4-1
D: -

DNA: TGTGCCATCAGTGCATTGAACCAGGAGACCCAGTACTTC
CDR3: CAISALNQETQYF
size: many
J: TRBJ2-5
V: TRBV10-3
D: -

DNA: TGTGCTAGCAGACCCTTCGGGGAGGACAGACGGCGGGGGGAGCAGTACTTC
CDR3: CASRPFGEDRRRGEQYF
size: -
J: TRBJ2-7
V: TRBV6-1
D: -

DNA: TGTGCCTGGAGGAATCCGGGACAGGGTAAATCGTACTTC
CDR3: CAWRNPGQGKSYF
size: many
J: TRBJ2-7
V: TRBV30
D: TRBD1

DNA: TGCAGTGCTAGAGTGGGGGCCTACGAGCAGTACTTC
CDR3: CSARVGAYEQYF
size: many
J: TRBJ2-7
V: TRBV20-1
D: -

DNA: TGTACCAGCAGCCGGGAGGCAGGGGGCGATCAGCCCCAGCATTTT
CDR3: CTSSREAGGDQPQHF
size: few
J: TRBJ1-5
V: TRBV28
D: TRBD1

DNA: TGTGCCAGCAGTGAGCGGCTCTCTGGAAACACCATATATTTT
CDR3: CASSERLSGNTIYF
size: many
J: TRBJ1-3
V: TRBV6-1
D: -

DNA: TGTGCCCCGGAGTGGGAGAAGACCCAGTACTTC
CDR3: CAPEWEKTQYF
size: many
J: TRBJ2-5
V: TRBV14
D: -

DNA: TGTGCCTGCCAGCGTCAGTGGAACACTGAAGCTTTCTTT
CDR3: CACQRQWNTEAFF
size: few
J: TRBJ1-1
V: TRBV6-1
D: -

DNA: TGTGCCAGCAGCTTAGTGGTGAGGAACACTGAAGCTTTCTTT
CDR3: CASSLVVRNTEAFF
size: many
J: TRBJ1-1
V: TRBV7-2
D: -

DNA: TGTACCAGCAGTCCGTGGACAGGGGGCGAGGAGACCAAGTACTTC
CDR3: CTSSPWTGGEETKYF
size: few
J: TRBJ2-5
V: TRBV27
D: TRBD1

DNA: TGTGCCAGCAGGCCAACTCTTCCCGGGACAGGGGACGGTCAGCCCCAGCATTTT
CDR3: CASRPTLPGTGDGQPQHF
size: many
J: TRBJ1-5
V: TRBV6-2/TRBV6-3
D: TRBD1

DNA: TGTGCCAGTTACGCATTTGGAAGGGGTGTTTCACCCCTCCACTTT
CDR3: CASYAFGRGVSPLHF
size: many
J: TRBJ1-6
V: TRBV6-1
D: -

DNA: TGTGCCAGCGGGTCGACAGGAGCGATATACGAGCAGTACTTC
CDR3: CASGSTGAIYEQYF
size: many
J: TRBJ2-7
V: TRBV12-3/TRBV12-4
D: -

DNA: TGTGCCAGCAGCTTGGACAGGGGATTTGGAAACACCATATATTTT
CDR3: CASSLDRGFGNTIYF
size: many
J: TRBJ1-3
V: TRBV5-5
D: TRBD1

DNA: TGCGCCAGCAGCTTAATGACTAGCTCCTCGAACACCGGGGAGCTGTTTTTT
CDR3: CASSLMTSSSNTGELFF
size: many
J: TRBJ2-2
V: TRBV5-1
D: TRBD2

DNA: TGTGCCAGCAGTCGACAGGGGGCGAGTAGTGAAGCTTTCTTT
CDR3: CASSRQGASSEAFF
size: many
J: TRBJ1-1
V: TRBV12-3/TRBV12-4
D: TRBD1

DNA: TGTGCCAGCGGCGCCAGGGGAGACTATGGCTACACCTTC
CDR3: CASGARGDYGYTF
size: -
J: TRBJ1-2
V: TRBV12-3/TRBV12-4
D: -

DNA: TGTGCCAGCAGTTTAATGGGGACAGGGGGACATGGCTACACCTTC
CDR3: CASSLMGTGGHGYTF
size: many
J: TRBJ1-2
V: TRBV28
D: TRBD1

DNA: TGCGCCAGCAGCTTGGCCTCTTCGCAATGGGGCACTGAAGCTTTCTTT
CDR3: CASSLASSQWGTEAFF
size: many
J: TRBJ1-1
V: TRBV5-1
D: -

DNA: TGTGCCAGCGGCAGGAATACCTACGAGCAGTACTTC
CDR3: CASGRNTYEQYF
size: many
J: TRBJ2-7
V: TRBV6-6
D: -

DNA: TGTGCCAGCTCACCGTCCGGGACAGGGGGCTCTGGCTACACCTTC
CDR3: CASSPSGTGGSGYTF
size: once
J: TRBJ1-2
V: TRBV27
D: TRBD1

DNA: TGTGCCAGCAGTTCTCCCACCGGCATCACTTACGAGCAGTACTTC
CDR3: CASSSPTGITYEQYF
size: once
J: TRBJ2-7
V: TRBV28
D: -

DNA: TGTGCCAGCAGTGGCCTAAGGACAGGAGGGCAAGAGACCCAGTACTTC
CDR3: CASSGLRTGGQETQYF
size: many
J: TRBJ2-5
V: TRBV6-1
D: -

DNA: TGTGCCAGCAGGGATACAGGAAAGTCTGGCTACACCTTC
CDR3: CASRDTGKSGYTF
size: many
J: TRBJ1-2
V: TRBV2
D: -